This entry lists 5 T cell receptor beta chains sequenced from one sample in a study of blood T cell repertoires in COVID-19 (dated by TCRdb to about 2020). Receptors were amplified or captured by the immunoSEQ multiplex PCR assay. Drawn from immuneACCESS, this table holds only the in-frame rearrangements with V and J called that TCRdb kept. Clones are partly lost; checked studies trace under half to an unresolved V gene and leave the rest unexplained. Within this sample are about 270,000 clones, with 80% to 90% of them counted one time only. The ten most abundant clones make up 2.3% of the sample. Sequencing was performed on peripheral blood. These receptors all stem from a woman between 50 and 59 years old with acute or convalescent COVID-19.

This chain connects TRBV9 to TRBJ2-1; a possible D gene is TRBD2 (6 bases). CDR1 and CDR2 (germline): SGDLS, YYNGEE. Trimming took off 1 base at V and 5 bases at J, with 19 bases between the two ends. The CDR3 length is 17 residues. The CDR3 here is CASSVNLRDWTDNEQFF. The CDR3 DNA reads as TGTGCCAGCAGCGTAAACCTCCGGGACTGGACCGACAATGAGCAGTTCTTC. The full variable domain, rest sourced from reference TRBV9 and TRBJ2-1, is DSGVTQTPKHLITATGQRVTLRCSPRSGDLSVYWYQQSLDQGLQFLIQYYNGEERAKGNILERFSAQQFPDLHSELNLSSLELGDSALYFCASSVNLRDWTDNEQFFGPGTRLTVL.

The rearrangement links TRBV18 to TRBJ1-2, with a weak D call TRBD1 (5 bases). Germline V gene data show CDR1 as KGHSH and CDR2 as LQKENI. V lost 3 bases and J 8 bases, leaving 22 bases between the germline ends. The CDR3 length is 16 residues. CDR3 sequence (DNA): TGTGCCAGCTCACCCTACGTTGGGGAAGGGGATATCGGCTACACCTTC. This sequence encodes CASSPYVGEGDIGYTF. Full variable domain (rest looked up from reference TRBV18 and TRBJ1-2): NAGVMQNPRHLVRRRGQEARLRCSPMKGHSHVYWYRQLPEEGLKFMVYLQKENIIDESGMPKERFSAEFPKEGPSILRIQQVVRGDSAAYFCASSPYVGEGDIGYTFGSGTRLTVV.

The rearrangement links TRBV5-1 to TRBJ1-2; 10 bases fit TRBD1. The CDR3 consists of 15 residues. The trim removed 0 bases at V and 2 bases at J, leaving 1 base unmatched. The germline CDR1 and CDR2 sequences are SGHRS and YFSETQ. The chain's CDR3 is CASSLGQGANYGYTF. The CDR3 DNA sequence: TGCGCCAGCAGCTTGGGACAGGGGGCGAACTATGGCTACACCTTC.

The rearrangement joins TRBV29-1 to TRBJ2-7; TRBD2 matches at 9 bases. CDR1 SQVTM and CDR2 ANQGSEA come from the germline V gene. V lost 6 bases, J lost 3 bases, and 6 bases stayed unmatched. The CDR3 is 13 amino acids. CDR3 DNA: TGCAGCGTCGCTAGCGGGATTTACTACGAGCAGTACTTC. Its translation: CSVASGIYYEQYF.

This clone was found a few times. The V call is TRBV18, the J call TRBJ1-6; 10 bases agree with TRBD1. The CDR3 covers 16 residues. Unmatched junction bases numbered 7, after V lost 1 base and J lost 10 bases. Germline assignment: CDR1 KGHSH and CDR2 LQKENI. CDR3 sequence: CASSPHRQGAQSPLHF. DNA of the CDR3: TGTGCCAGCTCACCACATAGACAGGGGGCGCAATCACCCCTCCACTTT.